The 10 T cell receptor beta chains given below trace back to one sample, sequenced in a study of blood T cell repertoires in COVID-19. Measured with immunoSEQ multiplex PCR; TCRdb has only the in-frame clones, and not every one. Here the sample spans more than 50,000 clones, roughly 90% being singletons. The sample consisted of peripheral blood. Receptors originate from a human donor in a cohort sampled during active COVID-19.

There are a few counts of this clone. The chain couples TRBV10-3 to TRBJ2-7; D may be TRBD1 (6 bases). This CDR3 has 16 amino acids. Looked up from germline, CDR1 is ENHRY and CDR2 is SYGVKD. Trimming cost V 3 bases and J 7 bases, with 22 bases left between them. CDR3 sequence (DNA): TGTGCCATCAGTGACGGAGTCAGGGCAGGGGTCAGGGAGCAGTACTTC. Its protein product is CAISDGVRAGVREQYF.

This chain joins TRBV24-1 and TRBJ1-5; possibly TRBD1 for D (5 bases). CDR1 is KGHDR and CDR2 is SFDVKD in the germline V gene. The CDR3 has 13 amino acids. V lost 11 bases, J lost 3 bases, and 13 bases lay in between. CDR3 nucleotides: TGTGCCAGCACCTCAGGGAACAATCAGCCCCAGCATTTT. Protein: CASTSGNNQPQHF.

This chain uses TRBV5-1 with TRBJ2-1, with a weak D call TRBD2 (5 bases). Germline assignment: CDR1 SGHRS and CDR2 YFSETQ. V was clipped by 3 bases and J by 7 bases, with 14 bases between them. The length of the CDR3 is 14 residues. CDR3 in amino acids: CASSYLASGNEQFF. CDR3 coding DNA: TGCGCCAGCAGCTATCTAGCTTCTGGGAATGAGCAGTTCTTC. Full variable domain (remainder filled in from reference TRBV5-1 and TRBJ2-1): KAGVTQTPRYLIKTRGQQVTLSCSPISGHRSVSWYQQTPGQGLQFLFEYFSETQRNKGNFPGRFSGRQFSNSRSEMNVSTLELGDSALYLCASSYLASGNEQFFGPGTRLTVL.

The chain carries TRBV3-1 (or the pseudogene TRBV3-2) and TRBJ2-2; 8 bases map to TRBD2. Germline CDR1 reads LGHDT; CDR2 reads YNNKEL (reference sequence). This CDR3 spans 15 amino acids. J gave up 4 bases and V 2 bases, and 3 bases lay outside the gene matches. CDR3 in amino acids: CASSQKLAVTGELFF. The CDR3 DNA sequence: TGTGCCAGCAGCCAAAAACTAGCGGTCACCGGGGAGCTGTTTTTT.

This clone was counted once. The chain couples TRBV30 to TRBJ1-5; weak D call: TRBD1 (5 bases). The CDR3 is 14 residues long. Germline V gene data show CDR1 as GTSNPN and CDR2 as SVGIG (reference sequence). The V end was cut by 3 bases, the J end by 2 bases, with 11 bases between. The DNA for the CDR3 is TGTGCCTGGAGCCTATGGGGGGGCAATCAGCCCCAGCATTTT. It translates to CAWSLWGGNQPQHF.

This sequence joins TRBV11-2 and TRBJ2-7, with TRBD2 matching 8 bases. In germline, CDR1 is SGHAT, CDR2 FQNNGV. V lost 5 bases to trimming and J lost 1 base; unmatched junction nucleotides: 4. There are 14 residues in the CDR3. CDR3 residues: CASSLIAGSYEQYF. CDR3 DNA sequence: TGTGCCAGCAGCCTGATAGCGGGGTCCTACGAGCAGTACTTC.

The rearrangement uses TRBV28 and TRBJ2-5, with 14 nucleotides matching TRBD2. Germline CDR1 reads MDHEN; CDR2 reads SYDVKM. This CDR3 contains 16 residues. The V gene end was trimmed by 6 bases and the J gene end by 5 bases; junction bases not matched to a gene: 8. The CDR3: CASRSGLAGVGETQYF. The DNA for the CDR3 is TGTGCCAGCAGATCGGGACTAGCGGGAGTGGGGGAGACCCAGTACTTC.

The rearrangement uses TRBV6-1 and TRBJ2-7; a possible D gene is TRBD2 (6 bases). This CDR3 has 14 residues. CDR1 is MNHNS and CDR2 is SASEGT in the germline V gene. V lost 3 bases, J lost 4 bases, and 13 bases lay in between. The CDR3 loop is CASSEISGEYEQYF. As DNA, the CDR3 is TGTGCCAGCAGTGAGATTAGCGGAGAATACGAGCAGTACTTC.

The CDR3 DNA is TGTGCCAGCAGTATTGGGACAGGGGTCTCCTACGAGCAGTACTTC. Its protein product is CASSIGTGVSYEQYF. The V gene is TRBV6-6, the J gene TRBJ2-7, with 10 nucleotides matching TRBD1. With 5 bases clipped from V and 0 bases from J, the junction kept 4 bases outside the gene matches. This CDR3 is built from 15 residues. Germline CDR1 is MNHNY and CDR2 is SVGAGI (reference sequence).

The CDR3 protein is CASSLGQGASQPQHF. The CDR3 DNA reads TGTGCCAGCAGCTTAGGGCAGGGGGCTAGTCAGCCCCAGCATTTT. The V and J genes are TRBV7-9 and TRBJ1-5; 8 nucleotides agree with TRBD1. The CDR3 consists of 15 residues. CDR1 and CDR2 (germline): SEHNR, FQNEAQ (reference sequence). Losses at the gene ends were 1 base for V and 6 bases for J; bases not matched to a gene: 5.